The text below deals with one T cell receptor (beta chain). Its cognate antigen is unknown. The sample originates from a study of T cell repertoires in cytomegalovirus infection. As for the study in general: Peptides in the study included HLA-C-restricted and HLA-B-restricted CMV epitopes. Public TCR beta signatures marked donors with CMV infection and the matching HLA.

Trimming removed 6 bases from V and 0 bases from J; junction bases left unmatched: 6. Germline assignment: CDR1 LGHNA and CDR2 YSLEER. This CDR3 region has 17 residues. Whole-study findings and limits: It was HLA-C-restricted CMV-specific TCR beta clonotypes that dominated the response ex vivo.

One entry per CDR3 protein results from TCRdb running MiXCR on the reads. Among roughly 800,000 distinct CDR3 sequences listed, about 27% were seen once. This sequence joins TRBV4-3 and TRBJ2-3; TRBD2 aligns across 13 bases. The TCR comes from a human donor in good health (CMV status not recorded). Some clones in this sample may be carry-over from other donors' samples. Sequenced here: cultured CD8+ T cells from PBMCs, sampled from culture after CMV antigen stimulation. This CDR3 reads CASSRLAGGPSTDTQYF. DNA for the CDR3: TGCGCCAGCAGTCGACTAGCGGGGGGACCCAGCACAGATACGCAGTATTTT.